Shown below are 25 T cell receptor beta chains from a single sample sequenced in a study of CD8 T cells in ankylosing spondylitis. MiXCR, run by TCRdb on the 5' RACE reads, gives a single entry per CDR3 protein. Of under 400,000 distinct CDR3 sequences listed, around 10% were seen once; the top ten hold roughly 9.1%. Material for sequencing was blood, either unsorted or a sorted T cell fraction (not recorded which). These receptors all stem from a female donor with ankylosing spondylitis or in good health (not recorded which).

This rearrangement joins TRBV5-4 to TRBJ1-1; possible D gene TRBD1, 6 bases. V gave up 4 bases and J gave up 7 bases, with 11 bases separating them. The CDR3 runs to 12 residues. CDR1 SGHNT and CDR2 YYREEE come from the germline V gene (reference sequence). Here the CDR3 reads CASSKTGYEAFF. CDR3 nucleotides: TGTGCCAGCAGCAAAACAGGGTATGAAGCTTTCTTT.

The chain recombines TRBV18 with TRBJ1-1, with D uncertain. Germline assignment: CDR1 KGHSH and CDR2 LQKENI. The CDR3 has 14 residues. Trimming removed 4 bases from V and 0 bases from J, with 9 bases in between. As DNA, the CDR3 is TGTGCCAGCTCACGTTCATCAGTGAACACTGAAGCTTTCTTT. Protein: CASSRSSVNTEAFF.

In its sample, this clonotype was seen many times. The chain carries TRBV5-5 and TRBJ2-1; no reliable D call. Between the trimmed V and J ends, which lost 2 bases and 0 bases, there was a span of 12 bases. CDR3 length: 16 residues. In germline, CDR1 is SGHKS, CDR2 YYEKEE (reference sequence). The CDR3 loop reads CASSFQQRLSYNEQFF. The CDR3, as DNA: TGTGCCAGCAGCTTCCAACAGAGACTCTCCTACAATGAGCAGTTCTTC.

This clonotype was seen repeatedly, ten times or more. The V call is TRBV5-1, the J call TRBJ1-1, with D unclear. The CDR3 length is 13 residues. Trimming removed 2 bases at V and 2 bases at J, with 7 bases between. The V gene's germline CDR1 is SGHRS and CDR2 YFSETQ. The CDR3 is CASSFKGNTEAFF. CDR3 bases: TGCGCCAGCAGCTTTAAAGGCAACACTGAAGCTTTCTTT.

The chain carries TRBV10-1 and TRBJ2-4, with D hard to call. CDR1 is WNHNN and CDR2 is SYGVQD in the germline V gene (reference sequence). Trimming removed 0 bases at V and 0 bases at J, with 9 bases between. The CDR3 is 16 residues long. CDR3 residues: CASSESSFSAKNIQYF. CDR3 bases: TGCGCCAGCAGTGAGTCAAGCTTCTCAGCCAAAAACATTCAGTACTTC.

This clonotype was seen ten or more times. The chain has TRBV5-1 and TRBJ2-7; 11 bases are shared with TRBD2. Trimming took 5 bases from V and 4 from J; bases not matched to a gene: 5. The CDR3 consists of 14 residues. CDR1 and CDR2 (germline): SGHRS, YFSETQ. The CDR3 protein is CASRTSGSSYEQYF. CDR3 DNA: TGCGCCAGCAGAACTAGCGGGAGCTCTTACGAGCAGTACTTC.

This clonotype appeared a few times. The rearrangement links TRBV29-1 to TRBJ2-5, with D maybe TRBD2 (5 bases). The CDR3 has 13 amino acids. Per germline, CDR1 SQVTM and CDR2 ANQGSEA. V lost 7 bases and J lost 2, with 14 bases in between. In nucleotides, the CDR3 is TGCAGCGCCGGGGTCCTCCGGCAAGAGACCCAGTACTTC. It is translated as CSAGVLRQETQYF. Full variable domain (remainder filled in from reference TRBV29-1 and TRBJ2-5): SAVISQKPSRDICQRGTSLTIQCQVDSQVTMMFWYRQQPGQSLTLIATANQGSEATYESGFVIDKFPISRPNLTFSTLTVSNMSPEDSSIYLCSAGVLRQETQYFGPGTRLLVL.

This clonotype was seen a few times. The gene calls are TRBV15 and TRBJ2-7; D is perhaps TRBD2 (6 bases). Trimming shortened V by 0 bases and J by 0 bases, and 15 bases separated the two germline ends. This CDR3 contains 17 residues. CDR1 and CDR2 from the germline V gene are LNHNV and YYDKDF (reference sequence). The CDR3 is CATSRDRAGTYSYEQYF. DNA of the CDR3: TGTGCCACCAGCAGAGATCGGGCGGGGACCTACTCCTACGAGCAGTACTTC.

Only a few counts were recorded for this clonotype. The CDR3 DNA reads as TGTGCCAGCAGTGAAAGGCAGGGGAATTCACCCCTCCACTTT. This sequence encodes CASSERQGNSPLHF. The chain joins TRBV25-1 to TRBJ1-6; D may be TRBD1 (6 bases). This CDR3 has 14 amino acids. The V and J ends lost 2 bases and 7 bases respectively, with 9 bases between them. Germline V gives CDR1 MGHDK, CDR2 SYGVNS.

J is TRBJ1-5 and V is TRBV20-1, with D hard to call. From germline, CDR1 is DFQATT and CDR2 SNEGSKA (reference sequence). V dropped 3 bases and J dropped 2 bases, with 11 bases sitting between them. The CDR3 is made up of 14 amino acids. In DNA form, the CDR3 reads TGCAGTGCTAGTAACAGACATCGCAATCAGCCCCAGCATTTT. Translated: CSASNRHRNQPQHF.

This clonotype has a count of ten or more. The CDR3 DNA is TGTGCCAGCAGAATACAGGGTCGGGAGACCCAGTACTTC. The encoded protein is CASRIQGRETQYF. V gene TRBV6-6 combines with J gene TRBJ2-5; maybe TRBD1 (6 bases). Germline loops: CDR1 MNHNY, CDR2 SVGAGI (reference sequence). The CDR3 contains 13 residues. Trimming took off 6 bases at V and 5 bases at J, with 13 bases between the two ends.

In its sample, this clonotype was seen many times. J is TRBJ1-1 and V is TRBV5-1; D might be TRBD1 (5 bases). This CDR3 is 14 amino acids long. Trimming cost V 3 bases and J 1 base, with 10 bases left between them. Germline V lookup: CDR1 SGHRS, CDR2 YFSETQ. The CDR3 loop is CASSSYRGNTEAFF. In DNA, the CDR3 is TGCGCCAGCAGCTCATATAGGGGGAACACTGAAGCTTTCTTT.

The V call is TRBV6-2 or TRBV6-3, the J call TRBJ2-2; weak D call: TRBD1 (5 bases). CDR1 and CDR2 from the germline V gene are MNHEY and SVGEGT. V lost 6 bases, J lost 0 bases, and 14 bases lay in between. CDR3 size: 16 residues. In DNA form, the CDR3 reads TGTGCCAGCAGCCCGCGGACAAATACGAACACCGGGGAGCTGTTTTTT. This gives the protein CASSPRTNTNTGELFF.

This clonotype was counted a few times. This chain uses TRBV4-3 with TRBJ1-1, with D tentatively TRBD1 (5 bases). The CDR3 length is 13 residues. CDR1 is LGHNA and CDR2 is YSLEER in the germline V gene. Trimming removed 3 bases at V and 7 bases at J, with 12 bases between. CDR3 DNA sequence: TGCGCCAGCAGCCACGCCGGGGGGTTTGAAGCTTTCTTT. Encoded protein: CASSHAGGFEAFF.

Concerning this clonotype itself: A much larger clonotype is one base distant, so this may be a read error. The chain combines TRBV20-1 with TRBJ1-1; possibly TRBD1 for D (6 bases). The CDR3 sequence is 16 residues long. Germline CDR1 reads DFQATT; CDR2 reads SNEGSKA (reference sequence). The CDR3 DNA follows: TGCTGTGCTAGAGATTACGACAGGAGAATGAACACTGAAGCTTTCTTT. Translated: CCARDYDRRMNTEAFF.

This clonotype was counted many times. This rearrangement joins TRBV18 to TRBJ2-1, with TRBD1 as a possible D gene (5 bases). The CDR3 runs 15 residues. Deletions cut 0 bases from V and 8 bases from J, with 14 bases between. Germline V gene data show CDR1 as KGHSH and CDR2 as LQKENI. CDR3: CASSPPAQGYDEQFF. For the CDR3, the DNA is TGTGCCAGCTCACCACCGGCGCAGGGTTACGATGAGCAGTTCTTC.

The CDR3 DNA is TGTGCCAGCTCACCTCTAGACAGAAATGAAAAACTGTTTTTT. Translated: CASSPLDRNEKLFF. The J gene is TRBJ1-4, the V gene TRBV18, with D perhaps matching TRBD1 (5 bases). Germline CDR1 is KGHSH and CDR2 is LQKENI. V was trimmed by 3 bases and J by 5 bases, leaving 10 bases between them. The CDR3 has 14 residues.

This clonotype was seen at least ten times. The chain carries TRBV6-5 and TRBJ2-3; 8 nucleotides line up with TRBD2. Germline CDR1 MNHEY, CDR2 SVGAGI. The trim removed 0 bases at V and 6 bases at J, leaving 11 bases unmatched. The CDR3 is 17 residues long. This CDR3 reads CASSYSGLDTAGDTQYF. The CDR3, as DNA: TGTGCCAGCAGTTACTCGGGACTAGATACGGCTGGGGATACGCAGTATTTT.

This clonotype has a handful of counts. The CDR3 is CASSLRPGSSTEAFF. The CDR3 DNA sequence: TGTGCCAGCAGTTTGCGTCCGGGATCAAGCACTGAAGCTTTCTTT. The chain uses TRBV27 and TRBJ1-1; D uncertain. This CDR3 contains 15 residues. The germline V gene has CDR1 MNHEY and CDR2 SMNVEV (reference sequence). The ends were cut back, 3 bases at V and 4 bases at J, with 15 bases in the middle.

CDR3 nucleotides: TGCGCCAGCAGTGAATTTACAGGCTCTGGAAACACCATATATTTT. It encodes CASSEFTGSGNTIYF. This chain connects TRBV10-1 to TRBJ1-3, with TRBD1 as a possible D gene (5 bases). Germline V gives CDR1 WNHNN, CDR2 SYGVQD (reference sequence). The CDR3 loop spans 15 amino acids. V was shortened by 3 bases and J by 0 bases, with 9 bases between the two germline ends.

This clonotype was detected many times. This chain uses TRBV5-1 with TRBJ1-1; tentative D call: TRBD1 (5 bases). The CDR3 has 17 amino acids. CDR1 and CDR2 (germline): SGHRS, YFSETQ. V was cut by 1 base and J by 3 bases, with 19 bases left in between. The CDR3 region is CASSLWALGGAHTEAFF. As DNA, the CDR3 is TGCGCCAGCAGCTTGTGGGCTCTTGGAGGGGCCCACACTGAAGCTTTCTTT.

The chain employs TRBV12-3 or TRBV12-4 and TRBJ2-2; perhaps TRBD1 as D (5 bases). V was cut by 3 bases and J by 6 bases, with 14 bases left in between. The CDR3 runs 15 residues. CDR3 in DNA: TGTGCCAGCAGTTTCCTGCCTGGGGCTCCCGGGGAGCTGTTTTTT. Translating gives CASSFLPGAPGELFF.

This clonotype was recorded at least ten times. V gene TRBV5-1 combines with J gene TRBJ2-7, with 9 bases that match TRBD1. V shed 3 bases and J 2 bases; nucleotides not matched to a gene: 3. Per the germline V gene, CDR1 is SGHRS and CDR2 is YFSETQ. CDR3 length: 14 amino acids. The CDR3 nucleotides read TGCGCCAGCAGCTCGCGGACAGGGGCCTACGAGCAGTACTTC. The encoded protein is CASSSRTGAYEQYF.

This clonotype has a count of ten or more. DNA of the CDR3: TGTGCCAGCAGCCCTCGAGCCGGGGAGCTGTTTTTT. Residues: CASSPRAGELFF. The J gene is TRBJ2-2, the V gene TRBV9, with D uncertain. Germline values: CDR1 SGDLS, CDR2 YYNGEE. The CDR3 has 12 residues. The V and J ends lost 4 bases and 6 bases respectively, with 7 bases between them. Looking up the rest from reference TRBV9 and TRBJ2-2 gives the full variable domain: DSGVTQTPKHLITATGQRVTLRCSPRSGDLSVYWYQQSLDQGLQFLIQYYNGEERAKGNILERFSAQQFPDLHSELNLSSLELGDSALYFCASSPRAGELFFGEGSRLTVL.

This CDR3 reads CASSLDSGRAYEQYF. The CDR3 DNA sequence: TGTGCCAGCAGCTTAGACAGCGGGAGGGCCTACGAGCAGTACTTC. The chain has TRBV7-2 and TRBJ2-7, with 10 bases fitting TRBD2. In germline, CDR1 is SGHTA, CDR2 FQGNSA. Losses at the gene ends were 1 base for V and 2 bases for J; bases not matched to a gene: 2. The CDR3 is 15 amino acids.